This paragraph reports one TCR beta chain. No cognate antigen has been identified for it. Base qualities are missing; no much larger clone stands one base away. This entry is derived from a study of T cell responses to AZD1222 COVID-19 vaccine (dated by TCRdb to 2020 to 2023). Concerning the study at large: AZD1222 recipients given second doses at about 4 weeks or at about 12 weeks were pooled, since spike-specific TCR depth and breadth were not found to differ between the two schedules. A total of more than 230 trial participants underwent TCR sequencing, of whom 207 received two doses of AZD1222 and around 26 received two doses of the MenACWY control vaccine. Enrollment into the trials was organized by age into subgroups of 18-55, 56-69 and 70-plus years, and those subgroups contained roughly 140, 27 and 60 TCR-sequenced participants, respectively. Beyond this particular receptor, the publication reports: No day 14 peak-response samples were available, so repertoires were characterized only after the peak T cell response. The 56-69-year group was small, and its depth increase did not reach significance, likely because of low power. Participants were mostly white British and included more females than males, and it was suggested by the authors that clonal diversity may have been underestimated. Conclusions about previously exposed vaccinees are limited, since just five or six AZD1222 recipients were seropositive for SARS-CoV-2 at baseline. The whole spike protein was spanned by vaccine-associated CD4 TCRs, and dominant responses were seen in regions 160-218 and 743-854. A significant rise in spike-specific TCR breadth and depth was observed after two AZD1222 doses relative to day 0 and relative to MenACWY recipients. Reportedly, almost half of the unique spike-specific TCRs recognized epitopes lying outside the regions that are mutated in the B.1.351 and B.1.1.7 variants.

Taken from cysteine to phenylalanine, the CDR3 has 14 residues. Only the CDR3 part of the read is kept: 42 bases, read in frame from the first base. CDR1 KGHDR and CDR2 SFDVKD are derived from the germline V gene. Deletion took 5 bases off V and 6 bases off J, with a span of 14 bases between the germline ends. Reading the label with the study, this specimen's time point is: baseline before first vaccination. The vaccinee samples were drawn from two UK trials, COV001 and COV002, one of which was a single-blind randomized controlled phase 2/3 trial testing AZD1222 (ChAdOx1 nCoV-19) in healthy adults. For TCRbeta chain sequencing, PBMC samples from trial participants were taken at day 0 and at day 28 after the second dose. The CDR3 regions of human TCRbeta chains were analyzed by immunosequencing. As for how the authors treated the data: Repertoire TCRs were matched against a reference library of SARS-CoV-2-specific TCRs generated with the MIRA antigen-specificity platform. Breadth meant the fraction of unique TCRs that were SARS-CoV-2-associated, whereas depth meant the fraction of total T cells that were SARS-CoV-2-associated. Using the MIRA data, each spike-specific TCR was assigned both to the spike region to which the TCR was reactive and to a CD4 or CD8 class. Log10-transformed breadth and depth values were compared by one-way ANOVA with Sidak's multiple comparisons tests. Entries here come from immuneACCESS through TCRdb and include only in-frame sequences with V and J called. Some clones fail to appear in such tables; in the studies checked, an unresolved V gene covers under half of the shortfall, and the cause of the remainder is unknown. That table is the source of V, J and clone size, and D and trimming were worked out from the DNA. The sample table contains some 130,000 clones; only one count was recorded for around nine tenths of them. 1.9% of the sample is held by the ten biggest clonotypes.

In this chain, TRBV24-1 is recombined with TRBJ2-3; no D gene call is confident. This clonotype originated in an adult in good health. The input for sequencing was peripheral blood, taken on day 0 of AZD1222 vaccination. The CDR3 region: CATSAWSGADTQYF. The nucleotides read TGTGCCACCAGTGCCTGGTCAGGAGCCGATACGCAGTATTTT.